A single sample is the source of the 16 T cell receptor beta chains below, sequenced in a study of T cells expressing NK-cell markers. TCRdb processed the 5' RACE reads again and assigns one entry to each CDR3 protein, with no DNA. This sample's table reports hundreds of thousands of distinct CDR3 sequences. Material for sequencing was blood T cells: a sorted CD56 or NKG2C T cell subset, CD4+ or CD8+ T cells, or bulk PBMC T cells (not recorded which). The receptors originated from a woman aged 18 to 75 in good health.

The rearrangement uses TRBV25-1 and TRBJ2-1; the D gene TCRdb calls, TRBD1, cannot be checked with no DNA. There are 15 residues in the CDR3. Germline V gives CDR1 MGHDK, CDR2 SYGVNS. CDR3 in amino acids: CASSEFSGGRNEQFF. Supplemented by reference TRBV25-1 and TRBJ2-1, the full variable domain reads EADIYQTPRYLVIGTGKKITLECSQTMGHDKMYWYQQDPGMELHLIHYSYGVNSTEKGDLSSESTVSRIRTEHFPLTLESARPSHTSQYLCASSEFSGGRNEQFFGPGTRLTVL.

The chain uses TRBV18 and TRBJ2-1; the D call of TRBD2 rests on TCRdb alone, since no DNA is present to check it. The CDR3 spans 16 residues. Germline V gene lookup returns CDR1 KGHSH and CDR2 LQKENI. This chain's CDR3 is CASSKTSGGYYNEQFF.

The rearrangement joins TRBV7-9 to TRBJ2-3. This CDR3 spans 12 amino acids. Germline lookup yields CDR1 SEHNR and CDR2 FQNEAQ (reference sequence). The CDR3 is CASSRKTDTQYF.

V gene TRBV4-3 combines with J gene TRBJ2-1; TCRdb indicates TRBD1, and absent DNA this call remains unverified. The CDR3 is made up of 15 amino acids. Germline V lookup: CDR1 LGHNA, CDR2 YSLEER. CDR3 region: CASSQAATGGNEQFF.

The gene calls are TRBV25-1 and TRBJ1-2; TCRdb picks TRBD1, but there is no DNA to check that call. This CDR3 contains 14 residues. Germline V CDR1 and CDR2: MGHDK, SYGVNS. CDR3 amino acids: CASSGGTGEIGYTF.

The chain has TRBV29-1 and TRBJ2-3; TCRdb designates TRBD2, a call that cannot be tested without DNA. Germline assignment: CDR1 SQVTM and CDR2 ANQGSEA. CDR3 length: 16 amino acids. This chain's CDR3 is CSVESPTSGKEDTQYF.

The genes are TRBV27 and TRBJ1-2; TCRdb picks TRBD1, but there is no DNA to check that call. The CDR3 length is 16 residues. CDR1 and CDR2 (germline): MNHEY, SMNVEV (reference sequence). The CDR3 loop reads CASSLSPGPVRYGYTF.

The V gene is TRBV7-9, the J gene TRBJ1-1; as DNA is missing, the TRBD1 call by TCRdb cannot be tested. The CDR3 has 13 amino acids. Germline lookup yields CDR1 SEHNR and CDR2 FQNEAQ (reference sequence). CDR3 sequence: CASSPYRATEAFF.

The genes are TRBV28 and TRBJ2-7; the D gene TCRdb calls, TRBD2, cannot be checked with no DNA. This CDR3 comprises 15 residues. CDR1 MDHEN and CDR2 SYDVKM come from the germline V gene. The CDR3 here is CASSRRLANTYEQYF.

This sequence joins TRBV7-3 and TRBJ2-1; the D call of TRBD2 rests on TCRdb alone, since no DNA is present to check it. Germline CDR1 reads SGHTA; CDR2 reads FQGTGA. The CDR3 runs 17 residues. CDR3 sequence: CASSLGGTSGVLNEQFF.

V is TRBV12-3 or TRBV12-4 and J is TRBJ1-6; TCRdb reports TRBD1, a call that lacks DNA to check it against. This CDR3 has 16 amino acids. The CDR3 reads CASSPDRGRPNSPLHF.

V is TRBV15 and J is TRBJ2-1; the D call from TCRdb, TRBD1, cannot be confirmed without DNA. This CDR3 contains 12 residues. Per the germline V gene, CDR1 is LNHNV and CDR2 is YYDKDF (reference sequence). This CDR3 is CATSRDPTAQFF.

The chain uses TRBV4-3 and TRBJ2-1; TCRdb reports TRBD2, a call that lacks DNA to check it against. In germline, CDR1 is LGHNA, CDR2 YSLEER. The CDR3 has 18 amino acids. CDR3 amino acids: CASSRWGLGTSLYNEQFF.

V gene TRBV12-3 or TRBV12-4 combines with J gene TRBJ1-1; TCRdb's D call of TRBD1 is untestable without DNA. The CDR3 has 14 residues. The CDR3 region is CASSFSGQGPGAFF.

CDR3 loop: CASHFRGGSNRDEQFF. V and J are TRBV12-3 or TRBV12-4 and TRBJ2-1; absent DNA, TCRdb's TRBD2 call cannot be checked. CDR3 length: 16 amino acids.

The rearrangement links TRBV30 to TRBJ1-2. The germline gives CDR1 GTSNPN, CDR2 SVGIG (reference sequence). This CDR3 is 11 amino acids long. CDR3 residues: CAWSVLYGYTF. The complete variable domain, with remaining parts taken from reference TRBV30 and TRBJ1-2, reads SQTIHQWPATLVQPVGSPLSLECTVEGTSNPNLYWYRQAAGRGLQLLFYSVGIGQISSEVPQNLSASRPQDRQFILSSKKLLLSDSGFYLCAWSVLYGYTFGSGTRLTVV.